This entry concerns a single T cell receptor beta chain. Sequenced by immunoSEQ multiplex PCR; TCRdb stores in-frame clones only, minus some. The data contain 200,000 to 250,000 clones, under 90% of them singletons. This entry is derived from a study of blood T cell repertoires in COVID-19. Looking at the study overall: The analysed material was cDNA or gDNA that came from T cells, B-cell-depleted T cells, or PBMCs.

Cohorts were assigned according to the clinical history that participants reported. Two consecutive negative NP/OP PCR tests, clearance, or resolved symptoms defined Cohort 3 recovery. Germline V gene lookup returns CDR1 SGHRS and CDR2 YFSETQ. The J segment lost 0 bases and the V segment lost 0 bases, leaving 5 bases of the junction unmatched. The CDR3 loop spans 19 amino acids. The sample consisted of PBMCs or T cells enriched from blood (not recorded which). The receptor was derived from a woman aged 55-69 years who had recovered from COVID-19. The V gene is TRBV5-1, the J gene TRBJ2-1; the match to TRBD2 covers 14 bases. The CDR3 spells CASSLARTSGRSSYNEQFF. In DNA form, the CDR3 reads TGCGCCAGCAGCTTGGCGCGGACTAGCGGGAGGAGCTCCTACAATGAGCAGTTCTTC. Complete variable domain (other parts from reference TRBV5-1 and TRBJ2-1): KAGVTQTPRYLIKTRGQQVTLSCSPISGHRSVSWYQQTPGQGLQFLFEYFSETQRNKGNFPGRFSGRQFSNSRSEMNVSTLELGDSALYLCASSLARTSGRSSYNEQFFGPGTRLTVL.